One and the same sample provided the 30 T cell receptor beta chains below, sequenced in a study of blood T cell repertoires in COVID-19. Profiling relied on immunoSEQ multiplex PCR, and the TCRdb table lists in-frame clones only, not all of them. The sample includes 95,000 to 150,000 clones, roughly 84% of them seen just once. The specimen was PBMCs or T cells enriched from blood (not recorded which). The receptors stem from a woman aged 25-40 years who had recovered from COVID-19.

J is TRBJ1-1 and V is TRBV2, with D possibly TRBD1 on 5 matching bases. V lost 6 bases and J lost 8, with 16 bases in between. Germline CDR1 reads SNHLY; CDR2 reads FYNNEI. CDR3 length: 13 residues. The CDR3 region is CASRISRGSEAFF. In DNA, the CDR3 is TGTGCCAGCAGAATCAGTCGGGGGTCCGAAGCTTTCTTT. Using reference TRBV2 and TRBJ1-1 for the parts outside the CDR3, the full variable domain is EPEVTQTPSHQVTQMGQEVILRCVPISNHLYFYWYRQILGQKVEFLVSFYNNEISEKSEIFDDQFSVERPDGSNFTLKIRSTKLEDSAMYFCASRISRGSEAFFGQGTRLTVV.

The chain combines TRBV10-3 with TRBJ2-7; D not resolved. Trimming removed 5 bases from V and 0 bases from J, with 5 bases in between. Per germline, CDR1 ENHRY and CDR2 SYGVKD. There are 12 residues in the CDR3. The CDR3 DNA reads TGTGCCATCAGTAGCGTCTCCTACGAGCAGTACTTC. Residues: CAISSVSYEQYF.

The chain carries TRBV2 and TRBJ2-5; D may be TRBD1 (7 bases). The germline CDR1 and CDR2 sequences are SNHLY and FYNNEI. The CDR3 is made up of 17 amino acids. With 4 bases removed from V and 10 bases from J, the gap between germline ends came to 28 bases. The CDR3, as DNA: TGTGCCAGCAGTGGGTTCGGGACTTCGACTCAAGGGGGCGGCCAGTACTTC. It yields the protein CASSGFGTSTQGGGQYF.

The J gene is TRBJ1-6, the V gene TRBV27; 9 bases line up with TRBD1. Germline V lookup: CDR1 MNHEY, CDR2 SMNVEV (reference sequence). V lost 3 bases to trimming and J lost 8 bases; unmatched junction nucleotides: 5. This CDR3 has 15 residues. The CDR3 sequence: CASSFGQGPHSPLHF. The CDR3 nucleotides read TGTGCCAGCAGTTTCGGACAGGGGCCCCATTCACCCCTCCACTTT.

As DNA, the CDR3 is TGTGCCAGCAGCCCCTGGGCTGTGCAATCTGGAAACACCATATATTTT. Its protein product is CASSPWAVQSGNTIYF. The J gene is TRBJ1-3, the V gene TRBV7-9, with D unclear. V dropped 5 bases and J dropped 1 base, with 15 bases sitting between them. CDR1 and CDR2 (germline): SEHNR, FQNEAQ (reference sequence). The CDR3 runs to 16 residues.

This clone showed up just a few times. This rearrangement joins TRBV24-1 to TRBJ1-1, with D possibly being TRBD1 (5 bases). CDR1 and CDR2 (germline): KGHDR, SFDVKD. The CDR3 runs 14 residues. The V end was cut by 4 bases, the J end by 1 base, with 9 bases between. The CDR3 reads CATSEGGWNTEAFF. CDR3 in DNA: TGTGCCACCAGTGAGGGGGGTTGGAACACTGAAGCTTTCTTT.

This chain connects TRBV5-1 to TRBJ2-7, with D perhaps matching TRBD2 (6 bases). V was trimmed by 3 bases and J by 0 bases, leaving 10 bases between them. The germline V gene has CDR1 SGHRS and CDR2 YFSETQ. The CDR3 has 14 residues. CDR3 in DNA: TGCGCCAGCAGCTCGGGACTCCCCTCCTACGAGCAGTACTTC. Its translation is CASSSGLPSYEQYF.

A remark on this clone: The junction differs from germline at one of its ends, possibly a read error. The chain is built from TRBV7-2 and TRBJ1-1; TRBD1 aligns across 7 bases. Germline V lookup: CDR1 SGHTA, CDR2 FQGNSA. This CDR3 comprises 14 residues. CDR3 bases: TGTGCCAGCAGCTCGGACAGGATGAAGACTGAAGCTTTCTTT. As protein: CASSSDRMKTEAFF.

CDR3: CASSQLLAISYNEQFF. Written as DNA, the CDR3 is TGTGCCAGCAGCCAACTACTAGCAATCTCCTACAATGAGCAGTTCTTC. The J gene is TRBJ2-1, the V gene TRBV4-2; TRBD2 might be the D (6 bases). In germline, CDR1 is LGHNA, CDR2 YNFKEQ. Trimming took off 2 bases at V and 0 bases at J, with 11 bases between the two ends. The length of the CDR3 is 16 residues.

The chain uses TRBV29-1 and TRBJ1-6; maybe TRBD1 (6 bases). The V and J ends lost 7 bases and 8 bases respectively, with 15 bases between them. The length of the CDR3 is 13 residues. In germline, CDR1 is SQVTM, CDR2 ANQGSEA. DNA for the CDR3: TGCAGCGCCCGGACAGCACACGATTCACCCCTCCACTTT. This codes for CSARTAHDSPLHF.

The gene calls are TRBV5-4 and TRBJ2-2; 10 nucleotides line up with TRBD2. This CDR3 has 16 amino acids. V lost 0 bases, J lost 2 bases, and 1 base stayed unmatched. CDR1 SGHNT and CDR2 YYREEE come from the germline V gene (reference sequence). The CDR3 loop is CASSLGLAGNTGELFF. The CDR3, as DNA: TGTGCCAGCAGCTTGGGACTAGCGGGTAACACCGGGGAGCTGTTTTTT. Combining the CDR3 with reference TRBV5-4 and TRBJ2-2 gives the whole variable domain ETGVTQSPTHLIKTRGQQVTLRCSSQSGHNTVSWYQQALGQGPQFIFQYYREEENGRGNFPPRFSGLQFPNYSSELNVNALELDDSALYLCASSLGLAGNTGELFFGEGSRLTVL.

The chain recombines TRBV5-1 with TRBJ2-7; TRBD2 matches 8 bases. In germline, CDR1 is SGHRS, CDR2 YFSETQ. This CDR3 has 13 residues. J lost 2 bases, V lost 6 bases, and 4 bases had no gene match. The CDR3 bases are TGCGCCAGCACTAGCGGGCGGGCCTACGAGCAGTACTTC. Translated: CASTSGRAYEQYF.

The chain uses TRBV27 and TRBJ1-3, with TRBD1 matching 7 bases. Germline V gene data show CDR1 as MNHEY and CDR2 as SMNVEV (reference sequence). V trimming: 8 bases; J trimming: 3 bases; junction bases outside the gene matches: 1. This CDR3 comprises 12 residues. CDR3 DNA: TGTGCCAGCGCAGGGGGTGGAAACACCATATATTTT. This translates into CASAGGGNTIYF.

V gene TRBV28 combines with J gene TRBJ2-5; TRBD2 might be the D (6 bases). Germline V gene sequence: CDR1 MDHEN, CDR2 SYDVKM. Trimming removed 2 bases from V and 5 bases from J, with 15 bases in between. This CDR3 is 15 amino acids long. The CDR3 is CASSLAGNGGETQYF. CDR3 nucleotides: TGTGCCAGCAGTTTAGCGGGGAATGGGGGGGAGACCCAGTACTTC.

J is TRBJ2-2 and V is TRBV9; TRBD1 might be the D (5 bases). The length of the CDR3 is 14 residues. CDR1 is SGDLS and CDR2 is YYNGEE in the germline V gene. V dropped 4 bases and J dropped 1 base, with 8 bases sitting between them. CDR3 sequence (DNA): TGTGCCAGCAGCACCACAGGGAACACCGGGGAGCTGTTTTTT. Its translation is CASSTTGNTGELFF.

The CDR3 protein is CASASGQLNTEAFF. The CDR3 coding sequence is TGTGCCAGCGCGTCGGGACAGCTGAACACTGAAGCTTTCTTT. The chain joins TRBV9 to TRBJ1-1; 7 bases agree with TRBD1. The CDR3 runs 14 residues. The V gene's germline CDR1 is SGDLS and CDR2 YYNGEE. With V trimmed by 7 bases and J by 0 bases, 6 bases remained unmatched.

V gene TRBV6-2 or TRBV6-3 combines with J gene TRBJ1-1, with D uncertain. Trimming cost V 2 bases and J 6 bases, with 7 bases left between them. Germline loops: CDR1 MNHEY, CDR2 SVGEGT. CDR3 size: 12 residues. CDR3 protein: CASSYLGSEAFF. The CDR3 DNA reads as TGTGCCAGCAGTTACCTCGGGTCTGAAGCTTTCTTT.

This sequence joins TRBV5-1 and TRBJ1-1, with 8 bases lining up with TRBD1. The CDR3 extends over 15 amino acids. With V trimmed by 4 bases and J by 1 base, 6 bases remained unmatched. CDR1 SGHRS and CDR2 YFSETQ come from the germline V gene. The CDR3 coding sequence is TGCGCCAGCAGCCGGACCGGGACAGGGAACACTGAAGCTTTCTTT. The encoded protein is CASSRTGTGNTEAFF. The full variable domain, in which reference TRBV5-1 and TRBJ1-1 provide the parts outside the CDR3, is KAGVTQTPRYLIKTRGQQVTLSCSPISGHRSVSWYQQTPGQGLQFLFEYFSETQRNKGNFPGRFSGRQFSNSRSEMNVSTLELGDSALYLCASSRTGTGNTEAFFGQGTRLTVV.

This clone was seen a single time. V gene TRBV5-1 combines with J gene TRBJ2-1; 8 nucleotides match TRBD2. This CDR3 contains 16 residues. J was trimmed by 1 base and V by 3 bases; bases with no gene match: 6. Germline V CDR1 and CDR2: SGHRS, YFSETQ. As DNA, the CDR3 is TGCGCCAGCAGCTGGGGACTAGAGCCATCCTACAATGAGCAGTTCTTC. It codes for CASSWGLEPSYNEQFF.

This chain joins TRBV5-8 and TRBJ1-2; D is perhaps TRBD1 (6 bases). Trimming stripped 6 bases from V and 4 bases from J, with 7 bases between. The germline V gene has CDR1 SGHTS and CDR2 YDEGEE. The CDR3 loop spans 11 amino acids. The CDR3 DNA is TGTGCCAGCAACAGGGTCTATGGCTACACCTTC. It translates to CASNRVYGYTF.

The rearrangement uses TRBV5-1 and TRBJ2-1; TRBD2 matches 7 bases. The V segment lost 1 base and the J segment 5 bases; nucleotides outside the gene matches: 12. Germline CDR1 is SGHRS and CDR2 is YFSETQ. The CDR3 runs to 17 residues. CDR3 amino acids: CASSLYWLGTINNEQFF. The CDR3 DNA is TGCGCCAGCAGCTTGTATTGGCTCGGGACTATAAACAATGAGCAGTTCTTC.

This chain links TRBV6-5 with TRBJ1-6, with 8 bases fitting TRBD1. This CDR3 is built from 14 residues. The germline V gene encodes CDR1 MNHEY and CDR2 SVGAGI. V trimming: 5 bases; J trimming: 6 bases; junction bases outside the gene matches: 3. DNA of the CDR3: TGTGCCAGCAGTAGGACAGGGTTTAATTCACCCCTCCACTTT. It is translated as CASSRTGFNSPLHF.

The rearrangement uses TRBV11-1 and TRBJ2-5, with 8 bases aligning to TRBD2. The CDR3 has 14 amino acids. Germline V CDR1 and CDR2: SGHAT, FQDESV (reference sequence). The V segment lost 5 bases and the J segment 2 bases; nucleotides outside the gene matches: 4. CDR3 nucleotides: TGTGCCAGCAGCCCGGGGGGGGGACAAGAGACCCAGTACTTC. Its protein is CASSPGGGQETQYF.

The chain uses TRBV5-1 and TRBJ1-6, with TRBD1 matching 9 bases. V lost 4 bases and J lost 7; bases outside the gene matches: 3. There are 14 residues in the CDR3. From germline, CDR1 is SGHRS and CDR2 YFSETQ. The CDR3 reads CASSPQGANSPLHF. In nucleotides, the CDR3 is TGCGCCAGCAGCCCACAGGGGGCGAATTCACCCCTCCACTTT.

The chain is built from TRBV7-3 and TRBJ2-3; TRBD2 matches 10 bases. The CDR3 runs 17 residues. Unmatched junction bases numbered 6, after V lost 1 base and J lost 2 bases. CDR1 and CDR2 from the germline V gene are SGHTA and FQGTGA. The CDR3 region is CASSLMGLAGVTDTQYF. Written as DNA, the CDR3 is TGTGCCAGCAGCTTAATGGGTCTAGCGGGAGTCACAGATACGCAGTATTTT.

V gene TRBV3-1 (or the pseudogene TRBV3-2) combines with J gene TRBJ1-1; D is possibly TRBD1 (6 bases). This CDR3 is 15 amino acids long. The V gene lost 3 bases and the J gene lost 5 bases, with 16 bases spanning the gap. Germline assignment: CDR1 LGHDT and CDR2 YNNKEL (reference sequence). The CDR3 is CASSHGGGRETEAFF. DNA for the CDR3: TGTGCCAGCAGCCATGGGGGGGGGCGGGAAACTGAAGCTTTCTTT.

The chain links TRBV5-4 to TRBJ2-3; the match to TRBD2 covers 8 bases. Germline loops: CDR1 SGHNT, CDR2 YYREEE (reference sequence). This CDR3 region has 14 residues. Trimming removed 4 bases from V and 2 bases from J; junction bases left unmatched: 3. The CDR3 DNA follows: TGTGCCAGCAGCACCGGGAGGGTCACAGATACGCAGTATTTT. Translation: CASSTGRVTDTQYF. Together with reference TRBV5-4 and TRBJ2-3, the CDR3 gives the full variable domain: ETGVTQSPTHLIKTRGQQVTLRCSSQSGHNTVSWYQQALGQGPQFIFQYYREEENGRGNFPPRFSGLQFPNYSSELNVNALELDDSALYLCASSTGRVTDTQYFGPGTRLTVL.

This sequence joins TRBV19 and TRBJ1-6; tentatively, D is TRBD1 (6 bases). Trimming pared 7 bases from V and 5 bases from J, leaving 12 bases between. Germline assignment: CDR1 LNHDA and CDR2 SQIVND (reference sequence). This CDR3 is 14 amino acids long. The CDR3 loop is CASTTGTNNSPLHF. The CDR3 coding sequence is TGTGCCAGTACCACCGGGACAAATAATTCACCCCTCCACTTT.

The chain's CDR3 is CASGMTGGRYGYTF. For the CDR3, the DNA is TGTGCCAGCGGGATGACAGGGGGGAGGTATGGCTACACCTTC. The V call is TRBV2, the J call TRBJ1-2; TRBD1 matches 9 bases. From germline, CDR1 is SNHLY and CDR2 FYNNEI. J lost 5 bases, V lost 8 bases, and 9 bases had no gene match. The CDR3 consists of 14 residues.

This chain joins TRBV18 and TRBJ2-3; D is possibly TRBD1 (5 bases). Trimming pared 0 bases from V and 5 bases from J, leaving 9 bases between. Germline-derived CDR1 and CDR2 are KGHSH and LQKENI. The CDR3 extends over 14 amino acids. CDR3 nucleotide sequence: TGTGCCAGCTCACCACCTCAGGGTAAAGATACGCAGTATTTT. Translating it yields CASSPPQGKDTQYF.